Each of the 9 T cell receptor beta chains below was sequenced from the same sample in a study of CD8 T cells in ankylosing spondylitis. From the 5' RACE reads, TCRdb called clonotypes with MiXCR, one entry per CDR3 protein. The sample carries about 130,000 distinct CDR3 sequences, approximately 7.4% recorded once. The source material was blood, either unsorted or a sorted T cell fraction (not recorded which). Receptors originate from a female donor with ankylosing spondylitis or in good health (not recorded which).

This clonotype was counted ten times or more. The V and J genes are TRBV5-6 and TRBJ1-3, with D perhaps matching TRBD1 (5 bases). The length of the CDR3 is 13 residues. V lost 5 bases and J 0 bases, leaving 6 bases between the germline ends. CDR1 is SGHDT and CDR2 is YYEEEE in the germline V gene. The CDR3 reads CASRGDSGNTIYF. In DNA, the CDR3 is TGTGCCAGCAGAGGGGACTCTGGAAACACCATATATTTT.

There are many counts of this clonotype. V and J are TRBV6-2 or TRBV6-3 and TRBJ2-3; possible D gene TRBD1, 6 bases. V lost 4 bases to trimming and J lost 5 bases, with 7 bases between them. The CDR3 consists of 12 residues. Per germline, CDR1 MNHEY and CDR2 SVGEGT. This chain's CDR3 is CASSLQGDTQYF. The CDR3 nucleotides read TGTGCCAGCAGTTTACAGGGAGATACGCAGTATTTT.

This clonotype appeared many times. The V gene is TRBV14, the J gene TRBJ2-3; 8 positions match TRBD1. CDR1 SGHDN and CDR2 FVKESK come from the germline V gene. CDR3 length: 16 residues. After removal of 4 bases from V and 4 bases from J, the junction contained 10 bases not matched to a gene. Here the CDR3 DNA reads TGTGCCAGCAGCCCCCCCGGACAGGGTCGGGCAGATACGCAGTATTTT. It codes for CASSPPGQGRADTQYF. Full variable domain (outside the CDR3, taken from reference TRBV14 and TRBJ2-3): EAGVTQFPSHSVIEKGQTVTLRCDPISGHDNLYWYRRVMGKEIKFLLHFVKESKQDESGMPNNRFLAERTGGTYSTLKVQPAELEDSGVYFCASSPPGQGRADTQYFGPGTRLTVL.

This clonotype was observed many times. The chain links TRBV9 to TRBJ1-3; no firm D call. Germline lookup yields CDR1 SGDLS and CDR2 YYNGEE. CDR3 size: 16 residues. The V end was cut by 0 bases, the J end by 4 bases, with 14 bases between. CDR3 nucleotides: TGTGCCAGCAGCGTAGTAGATACGGCAGCAGGAAACACCATATATTTT. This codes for CASSVVDTAAGNTIYF.

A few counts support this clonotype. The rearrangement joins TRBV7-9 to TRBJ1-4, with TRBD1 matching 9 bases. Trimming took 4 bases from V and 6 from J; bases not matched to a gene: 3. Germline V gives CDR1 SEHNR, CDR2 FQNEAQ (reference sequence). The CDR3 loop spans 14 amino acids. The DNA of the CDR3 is TGTGCCAGCAGCTCACAGGGGGCTGATGAAAAACTGTTTTTT. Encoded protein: CASSSQGADEKLFF.

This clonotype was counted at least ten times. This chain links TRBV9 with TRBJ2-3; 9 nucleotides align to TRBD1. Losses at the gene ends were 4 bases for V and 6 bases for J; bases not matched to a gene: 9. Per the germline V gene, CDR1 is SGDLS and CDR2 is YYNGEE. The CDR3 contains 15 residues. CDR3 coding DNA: TGTGCCAGCAGCCCAAGACAGGGGGGTCTGGATACGCAGTATTTT. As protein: CASSPRQGGLDTQYF. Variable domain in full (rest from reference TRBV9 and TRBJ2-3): DSGVTQTPKHLITATGQRVTLRCSPRSGDLSVYWYQQSLDQGLQFLIQYYNGEERAKGNILERFSAQQFPDLHSELNLSSLELGDSALYFCASSPRQGGLDTQYFGPGTRLTVL.

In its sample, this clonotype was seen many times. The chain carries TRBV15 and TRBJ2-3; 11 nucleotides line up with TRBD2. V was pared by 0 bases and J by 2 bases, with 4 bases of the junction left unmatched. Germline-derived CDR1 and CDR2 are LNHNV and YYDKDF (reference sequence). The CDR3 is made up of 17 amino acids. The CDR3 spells CATSRDKLAGATDTQYF. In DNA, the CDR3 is TGTGCCACCAGCAGAGATAAACTAGCGGGGGCCACAGATACGCAGTATTTT.

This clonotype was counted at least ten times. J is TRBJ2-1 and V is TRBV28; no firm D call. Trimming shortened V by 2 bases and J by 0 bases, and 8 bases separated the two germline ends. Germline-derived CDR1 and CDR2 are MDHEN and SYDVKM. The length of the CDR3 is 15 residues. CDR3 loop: CASSLVAVSYNEQFF. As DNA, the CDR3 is TGTGCCAGCAGTTTAGTGGCAGTCTCCTACAATGAGCAGTTCTTC.

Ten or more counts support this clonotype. The CDR3 DNA reads TGCGCCAGCAGCCAAGGTCGGGTCAGGGGGACTCCTGGAAACACCATATATTTT. Its protein is CASSQGRVRGTPGNTIYF. The chain uses TRBV4-1 and TRBJ1-3; TRBD1 matches at 7 bases. The junction had 11 bases not matched to a gene; V was cut back by 1 base and J by 2 bases. There are 18 residues in the CDR3. Germline V gives CDR1 MGHRA, CDR2 YSYEKL.